A single sample is the source of the 20 T cell receptor beta chains below, sequenced in a study of T cells in women clearing cervical HPV infection. Sequencing was performed with immunoSEQ multiplex PCR; in TCRdb, only in-frame clones are kept and a portion is missing. This sample's clone table lists 21,000 or so clones. The sample comprised blood buffy coat. The receptors come from a woman between 18 and 70 years old with a cervical HPV16 infection that either progressed to CIN3+ or cleared (not recorded which).

As regards this clone: The sequenced fragment ends 3 residues before the CDR3 boundary, so the rest is inferred from the germline J gene. The rearrangement uses TRBV2 and TRBJ2-7; 9 bases are shared with TRBD1. Per germline, CDR1 SNHLY and CDR2 FYNNEI. Trimming took 6 bases from V and 6 from J; bases not matched to a gene: 9. This CDR3 has 14 amino acids. CDR3 region: CASSSGQGYGEQYF. The CDR3 bases that were read are TGTGCCAGCAGCTCAGGACAGGGGTATGGCGAG.

About this clone: The read gets to within 3 residues of the CDR3 end, and the germline J gene fills in the rest. The chain has TRBV5-1 and TRBJ2-2, with a possible D match to TRBD2 (6 bases). The CDR3 covers 18 residues. With 0 bases removed from V and 0 bases from J, the gap between germline ends came to 15 bases. In germline, CDR1 is SGHRS, CDR2 YFSETQ. CDR3 region: CASSLGFGGSANTGELFF. CDR3 DNA, as far as it was read: TGCGCCAGCAGCTTGGGGTTCGGAGGGTCCGCGAACACCGGGGAG.

In regard to this clone: The read stops 3 residues short of the end of the CDR3; the missing end is completed from the germline J gene. The chain has TRBV19 and TRBJ1-4; perhaps TRBD1 as D (5 bases). The CDR3 extends over 16 amino acids. Germline V gives CDR1 LNHDA, CDR2 SQIVND (reference sequence). V was trimmed by 3 bases and J by 0 bases, leaving 11 bases between them. This CDR3 is CASSILGPATNEKLFF. The sequenced CDR3 bases are TGTGCCAGTAGTATTCTGGGGCCGGCAACTAATGAAAAA.

To note about this clone: With the read ending 3 residues before the CDR3 end, the germline J gene is used to fill in that end. The chain links TRBV11-3 to TRBJ1-2, with D tentatively TRBD1 (5 bases). The germline gives CDR1 SGHNT, CDR2 YENEEA. V was cut by 5 bases and J by 0 bases, with 13 bases left in between. The CDR3 loop spans 15 amino acids. This CDR3 is CASSPDRPANYGYTF. The sequenced CDR3 bases are TGTGCCAGCAGCCCCGACAGACCAGCTAACTATGGC.

As regards this clone: The observed sequence ends 3 residues before the CDR3 terminus, with the missing tail filled in from the germline J gene. The chain is built from TRBV6-4 and TRBJ2-3; tentative D call: TRBD2 (7 bases). In germline, CDR1 is MRHNA, CDR2 SNTAGT. This CDR3 contains 14 residues. V was pared by 2 bases and J by 2 bases, with 8 bases between. The covered CDR3 bases are TGTGCCAGCAGTGACGGGGGGGCCACAGATACG. It is translated as CASSDGGATDT. The whole CDR3 protein reads CASSDGGATDTQYF.

Points on this clone: Read sequence stops 3 residues before the CDR3 end, and the germline J gene provides the missing end. The V gene is TRBV7-8, the J gene TRBJ1-1, with 7 bases aligning to TRBD1. Germline V lookup: CDR1 SGHVS, CDR2 FQNEAQ. The trim removed 4 bases at V and 3 bases at J, leaving 5 bases unmatched. The CDR3 spans 14 residues. The CDR3 loop reads CASSYGQAYTEAFF. Incomplete CDR3 DNA: TGTGCCAGCAGCTACGGACAGGCATACACTGAA.

Remarks on this clone: The CDR3 extends 3 residues past the end of the read, so its final part is completed from the germline J gene. This sequence joins TRBV5-1 and TRBJ1-1; no clear D. The germline V and J ends were trimmed by 4 bases and 3 bases, with 13 bases remaining between them. The germline gives CDR1 SGHRS, CDR2 YFSETQ. The length of the CDR3 is 14 residues. Here the CDR3 reads CASSLSGEYTEAFF. The covered CDR3 bases are TGCGCCAGCAGCCTTAGCGGGGAATACACTGAA.

Details on this clone: The read gets to within 3 residues of the CDR3 end, and the germline J gene fills in the rest. The V call is TRBV18, the J call TRBJ2-3; D might be TRBD2 (6 bases). There are 15 residues in the CDR3. Germline CDR1 is KGHSH and CDR2 is LQKENI. The CDR3 loop reads CASSPRDLGGETQYF. Partial CDR3 DNA: TGTGCCAGCTCACCTCGGGACCTCGGCGGGGAGACG.

The CDR3 reads CASSPDGLDPLGTDTQYF. CDR3 DNA, as far as it was read: TGTGCCAGCAGCCCAGACGGACTGGACCCATTAGGGACAGATACG. The chain is built from TRBV7-8 and TRBJ2-3; D might be TRBD2 (5 bases). The CDR3 end lies 3 residues beyond the end of the read and is filled in from the germline J gene. V lost 5 bases, J lost 3 bases, and 24 bases lay in between. CDR1 and CDR2 from the germline V gene are SGHVS and FQNEAQ. The CDR3 contains 18 residues. Full variable domain (rest looked up from reference TRBV7-8 and TRBJ2-3): GAGVSQSPRYKVAKRGQDVALRCDPISGHVSLFWYQQALGQGPEFLTYFQNEAQLDKSGLPSDRFFAERPEGSVSTLKIQRTQQEDSAVYLCASSPDGLDPLGTDTQYFGPGTRLTVL.

Of note for this clone: The sequenced fragment ends 3 residues before the CDR3 boundary, so the rest is inferred from the germline J gene. V gene TRBV29-1 combines with J gene TRBJ2-3; 10 nucleotides align to TRBD2. CDR1 is SQVTM and CDR2 is ANQGSEA in the germline V gene. V dropped 3 bases and J dropped 0; count of bases not matched to a gene: 6. This CDR3 comprises 16 residues. CDR3 amino acids: CSVDPGLAESTDTQYF. The CDR3 DNA, read in part, is TGCAGCGTTGACCCAGGACTAGCGGAAAGCACAGATACG.

Comments on this clone: The read terminates 3 residues ahead of where the CDR3 ends, so the germline J gene completes it. This chain links TRBV10-1 with TRBJ1-1; TRBD1 matches at 10 bases. Germline CDR1 and CDR2: WNHNN and SYGVQD (reference sequence). Trimming at V came to 8 bases and at J to 3 bases, leaving 9 bases not matched to a gene. CDR3 size: 15 residues. The CDR3 bases that were read are TGCGCCAGCTCGACAGGGGGCCCTGGGGACACTGAA. The encoded protein is CASSTGGPGDTE. The whole CDR3 sequence is CASSTGGPGDTEAFF.

With respect to this clone: The CDR3 extends 3 residues past the end of the read, so its final part is completed from the germline J gene. J is TRBJ1-5 and V is TRBV7-2; tentative D call: TRBD1 (5 bases). Germline CDR1 reads SGHTA; CDR2 reads FQGNSA. Trimming removed 5 bases at V and 3 bases at J, with 8 bases between. The length of the CDR3 is 13 residues. CDR3: CASSPGNNQPQHF. The sequenced part of the CDR3 DNA is TGTGCCAGCAGCCCAGGGAACAATCAGCCC.

Notes on this clone: The CDR3 goes on 3 residues after the read ends, and that part is filled in from the germline J gene. J is TRBJ2-1 and V is TRBV5-1, with TRBD2 matching 8 bases. CDR3 length: 18 amino acids. With 0 bases clipped from V and 0 bases from J, the junction kept 8 bases outside the gene matches. Germline V gene data show CDR1 as SGHRS and CDR2 as YFSETQ. The CDR3: CASSLGLASLSSYNEQFF. The sequenced part of the CDR3 DNA is TGCGCCAGCAGCTTGGGACTAGCGAGTTTGAGCTCCTACAATGAG.

Of note for this clone: The sequence runs out 3 residues before the end of the CDR3; the remainder is reconstructed from the germline J gene. V gene TRBV7-3 combines with J gene TRBJ2-7; TRBD1 matches at 8 bases. Unmatched junction bases numbered 8, after V lost 5 bases and J lost 5 bases. Per the germline V gene, CDR1 is SGHTA and CDR2 is FQGTGA. The CDR3 covers 14 residues. The CDR3 protein is CASSQGQATDEQYF. The CDR3 bases that were read are TGTGCCAGCAGCCAGGGACAGGCGACCGACGAG.

About this clone: The observed sequence ends 3 residues before the CDR3 terminus, with the missing tail filled in from the germline J gene. The chain employs TRBV7-2 and TRBJ2-5; D gene ambiguous. This CDR3 is built from 15 residues. Per the germline V gene, CDR1 is SGHTA and CDR2 is FQGNSA. Trimming stripped 4 bases from V and 2 bases from J, with 14 bases between. The CDR3 reads CASSSAKGRQETQYF. Partial CDR3 DNA: TGTGCCAGCAGCTCTGCAAAGGGCAGACAAGAGACC.

Concerning this clone: The read gets to within 3 residues of the CDR3 end, and the germline J gene fills in the rest. J is TRBJ1-1 and V is TRBV18; weak D call: TRBD1 (6 bases). This CDR3 is built from 15 residues. Germline CDR1 is KGHSH and CDR2 is LQKENI. The sequenced part of the CDR3 DNA is TGTGCCAGCTCACCACCGTCGGGGGGCACCTACGAG. As protein: CASSPPSGGTYE. The entire CDR3 reads CASSPPSGGTYEAFF.

The CDR3 bases that were read are TGTGCCAGCAGTGATCGGGCGGGAGGGGAGACC. Translating it yields CASSDRAGGET. From start to end, the CDR3 is CASSDRAGGETQYF. V is TRBV2 and J is TRBJ2-5; 9 nucleotides line up with TRBD2. From the germline J gene comes the end of the CDR3, since the read stops 3 residues before it. Per the germline V gene, CDR1 is SNHLY and CDR2 is FYNNEI. The CDR3 contains 14 residues. V lost 3 bases and J lost 5; bases outside the gene matches: 4.

About this clone: The CDR3 extends 3 residues past the end of the read, so its final part is completed from the germline J gene. The rearrangement uses TRBV7-3 and TRBJ1-1; 9 nucleotides align to TRBD1. Germline V gives CDR1 SGHTA, CDR2 FQGTGA. V was pared by 0 bases and J by 1 base, with 9 bases of the junction left unmatched. CDR3 length: 18 residues. The CDR3: CASSLTGTGPLENTEAFF. The CDR3 bases that were read are TGTGCCAGCAGCTTAACCGGGACAGGGCCGTTGGAGAACACTGAA.

Comment on this clone: The read ends 3 residues before the CDR3 terminus; that terminus is restored from the germline J gene. The chain has TRBV19 and TRBJ2-1, with D possibly TRBD1 on 5 matching bases. The CDR3 runs to 17 residues. V lost 7 bases and J lost 0, with 19 bases in between. From germline, CDR1 is LNHDA and CDR2 SQIVND (reference sequence). CDR3 sequence reads: CASNLQGASSSYNEQFF. CDR3 bases read: TGTGCCAGTAATTTACAAGGGGCCTCTAGCTCCTACAATGAG.

Notes on this clone: The read stops 3 residues short of the end of the CDR3; the missing end is completed from the germline J gene. This sequence joins TRBV19 and TRBJ2-2; 7 bases fit TRBD1. Germline CDR1 reads LNHDA; CDR2 reads SQIVND (reference sequence). The CDR3 has 16 amino acids. CDR3 sequence reads: CASTTRMTGLNEKLFF. CDR3 DNA, as far as it was read: TGTGCCAGTACAACCCGAATGACAGGGTTAAATGAAAAG.